This T cell receptor (beta chain) comes out of a study of human T cells and chemical hapten exposure. Notes on the study in general: The presence of alopecia in the donors means their immune response may differ from healthy people's.

This clonotype has ten or more counts. Its target is not known. Time point specified: patch test 1, 2 weeks after DPC sensitization. Noted treatment: therapeutic diphenylcyclopropenone sensitization with weekly scalp DPC. In every case, blood was obtained before the patch test was applied. The germline V gene has CDR1 SGHKS and CDR2 YYEKEE (reference sequence). Trimming shortened V by 2 bases and J by 4 bases, and 9 bases separated the two germline ends. The CDR3 length is 13 residues. TCRdb reprocessed the RACE reads with MiXCR, giving one entry per CDR3 protein. The sample records about 360,000 distinct CDR3 sequences, more than 4.5% being singletons.

This TCR was sampled from a woman aged 45-65 years with alopecia areata. Some clones in this sample may be carry-over from other donors' samples. The chain recombines TRBV5-5 with TRBJ1-1; D unclear. The sequencing used whole blood, collected in connection with sensitization to the hapten diphenylcyclopropenone (DPC). CDR3 sequence (DNA): TGTGCCAGCAGCTTATTGCGGAGCACTGAAGCTTTCTTT. This gives the protein CASSLLRSTEAFF.